This entry lists 22 T cell receptor beta chains sequenced from one sample in a study of blood T cell repertoires in COVID-19. The method was immunoSEQ multiplex PCR; TCRdb's version includes in-frame clones alone and lacks a portion of them. Counted here are about 150,000 clones, approximately 82% occurring once; the ten biggest clones make up around 6.7%. The material sequenced was peripheral blood. These receptors were obtained from a woman between 50 and 59 years old in a cohort sampled during active or convalescent COVID-19.

CDR3 in DNA: TGTGCCAGCCGATTAGCCCCGGGGAATTCACCCCTCCACTTT. This translates into CASRLAPGNSPLHF. The V gene is TRBV2, the J gene TRBJ1-6; D is unresolved. Germline loops: CDR1 SNHLY, CDR2 FYNNEI. The CDR3 extends over 14 amino acids. V was trimmed by 8 bases and J by 7 bases, leaving 15 bases between them.

This rearrangement joins TRBV5-4 to TRBJ2-2; 9 bases are shared with TRBD1. Trimming cost V 2 bases and J 5 bases; bases outside gene matches: 13. CDR1 and CDR2 (germline): SGHNT, YYREEE (reference sequence). This CDR3 is 18 amino acids long. This chain's CDR3 is CASSFGRDRVYGTGELFF. CDR3 coding DNA: TGTGCCAGCAGCTTTGGGAGGGACAGGGTCTACGGGACCGGGGAGCTGTTTTTT.

The rearrangement links TRBV4-3 to TRBJ2-7; weak D call: TRBD2 (6 bases). Deletions cut 4 bases from V and 5 bases from J, with 12 bases between. Germline V gives CDR1 LGHNA, CDR2 YSLEER. This CDR3 spans 13 amino acids. The CDR3 DNA sequence: TGCGCCAGCAGCCCCGATACGGGGGACGAGCAGTACTTC. This sequence encodes CASSPDTGDEQYF.

The DNA of the CDR3 is TGTGCCAGCAGTGGGATTCAGGGAAGTGGGCAGCCCCAGCATTTT. This gives the protein CASSGIQGSGQPQHF. The chain carries TRBV2 and TRBJ1-5; D possibly corresponds to TRBD1 (5 bases). Germline CDR1 and CDR2: SNHLY and FYNNEI. The CDR3 extends over 15 amino acids. Trimming took 4 bases from V and 7 from J, leaving 17 bases between them.

This chain links TRBV4-1 with TRBJ2-3; 8 nucleotides line up with TRBD2. CDR3 length equals 17 residues. The V gene's germline CDR1 is MGHRA and CDR2 YSYEKL. V gave up 0 bases and J gave up 1 base; unmatched junction bases: 6. The CDR3 loop is CASSQDDDSGGTDTQYF. As DNA, the CDR3 is TGCGCCAGCAGCCAAGATGACGATAGCGGGGGCACAGATACGCAGTATTTT.

This clone was observed once. The genes are TRBV27 and TRBJ2-6; perhaps TRBD2 as D (6 bases). CDR1 is MNHEY, CDR2 SMNVEV, per germline (reference sequence). The CDR3 length is 15 residues. V shed 1 base and J shed 2 bases, with 6 bases lying between them. This chain's CDR3 is CASSLWGAGANVLTF. In DNA, the CDR3 is TGTGCCAGCAGTTTATGGGGGGCTGGGGCCAACGTCCTGACTTTC. The full variable domain, its missing parts supplied by reference TRBV27 and TRBJ2-6, is EAQVTQNPRYLITVTGKKLTVTCSQNMNHEYMSWYRQDPGLGLRQIYYSMNVEVTDKGDVPEGYKVSRKEKRNFPLILESPSPNQTSLYFCASSLWGAGANVLTFGAGSRLTVL.

V is TRBV19 and J is TRBJ1-4; 10 bases agree with TRBD1. Trimming took 5 bases from V and 7 from J; bases not matched to a gene: 7. This CDR3 spans 15 amino acids. Germline lookup yields CDR1 LNHDA and CDR2 SQIVND (reference sequence). The CDR3 reads CASSRGQGRPEKLFF. CDR3 DNA: TGTGCCAGTAGTCGGGGACAGGGGAGGCCTGAAAAACTGTTTTTT.

The chain's CDR3 is CASELQGSGEKLFF. CDR3 in DNA: TGTGCCAGCGAATTACAGGGAAGTGGCGAAAAACTGTTTTTT. The chain uses TRBV6-5 and TRBJ1-4; possibly TRBD1 for D (6 bases). Deletions cut 8 bases from V and 8 bases from J, with 18 bases between. CDR1 is MNHEY and CDR2 is SVGAGI in the germline V gene. This CDR3 has 14 amino acids.

The chain joins TRBV6-2 or TRBV6-3 to TRBJ1-6; tentative D call: TRBD1 (5 bases). V shed 2 bases and J shed 8 bases, with 19 bases lying between them. This CDR3 comprises 17 residues. Germline CDR1 MNHEY, CDR2 SVGEGT. CDR3 bases: TGTGCCAGCAGTTACCTCGGGGGATTTAGGTTGGATTCACCCCTCCACTTT. Amino acids: CASSYLGGFRLDSPLHF.

This chain links TRBV11-2 with TRBJ2-1, with TRBD2 identical over 8 bases. The CDR3 is 16 residues long. Losses at the gene ends were 1 base for V and 4 bases for J; bases not matched to a gene: 6. Germline V gene sequence: CDR1 SGHAT, CDR2 FQNNGV. The CDR3 loop reads CASSLAERGYYNEQFF. In nucleotides, the CDR3 is TGTGCCAGCAGCTTAGCGGAGCGGGGGTATTACAATGAGCAGTTCTTC.

The V gene is TRBV29-1, the J gene TRBJ2-3; 10 bases fit TRBD2. The V segment lost 4 bases and the J segment 7 bases; nucleotides outside the gene matches: 11. CDR3 length: 15 amino acids. Germline loops: CDR1 SQVTM, CDR2 ANQGSEA. The CDR3 DNA is TGCAGCGTTGTGGGCCTAGCGGGGGTGGGGAATACGCAGTATTTT. This codes for CSVVGLAGVGNTQYF.

This clone was observed a single time. The rearrangement links TRBV5-6 to TRBJ1-2; D may be TRBD1 (5 bases). CDR3 length: 13 amino acids. Germline V gene data show CDR1 as SGHDT and CDR2 as YYEEEE. V gave up 2 bases and J gave up 8 bases, with 13 bases separating them. CDR3 nucleotides: TGTGCCAGCAGCTTAATGGGGCCGGAGGGCTACACCTTC. This gives the protein CASSLMGPEGYTF. The complete variable domain, with remaining parts taken from reference TRBV5-6 and TRBJ1-2, reads DAGVTQSPTHLIKTRGQQVTLRCSPKSGHDTVSWYQQALGQGPQFIFQYYEEEERQRGNFPDRFSGHQFPNYSSELNVNALLLGDSALYLCASSLMGPEGYTFGSGTRLTVV.

This clone was found once. This sequence joins TRBV5-1 and TRBJ1-2; a weak D match, TRBD1 (6 bases). CDR3 length: 12 amino acids. The V gene's germline CDR1 is SGHRS and CDR2 YFSETQ. V lost 0 bases, J lost 8 bases, and 8 bases lay in between. DNA for the CDR3: TGCGCCAGCAGCTTGGCCCAGGGGGGCTACACCTTC. It translates to CASSLAQGGYTF. Supplemented by reference TRBV5-1 and TRBJ1-2, the full variable domain reads KAGVTQTPRYLIKTRGQQVTLSCSPISGHRSVSWYQQTPGQGLQFLFEYFSETQRNKGNFPGRFSGRQFSNSRSEMNVSTLELGDSALYLCASSLAQGGYTFGSGTRLTVV.

This clone was observed once. The rearrangement uses TRBV3-1 (or the pseudogene TRBV3-2) and TRBJ2-1, with 7 bases identical to TRBD2. In germline, CDR1 is LGHDT, CDR2 YNNKEL (reference sequence). J gave up 0 bases and V 4 bases, and 0 bases lay outside the gene matches. CDR3 length: 14 residues. CDR3 DNA sequence: TGTGCCAGCAGCCGGGGGGGCTCCTACAATGAGCAGTTCTTC. Translation gives CASSRGGSYNEQFF.

This clone was detected once. This rearrangement joins TRBV7-9 to TRBJ1-5; 8 nucleotides agree with TRBD1. Trimming removed 5 bases from V and 4 bases from J; junction bases left unmatched: 7. This CDR3 comprises 15 residues. Germline assignment: CDR1 SEHNR and CDR2 FQNEAQ (reference sequence). CDR3 nucleotides: TGTGCCAGCAGCGGACAGGGAAAAGGTAATCAGCCCCAGCATTTT. This gives the protein CASSGQGKGNQPQHF.

V usage is TRBV7-9 and J usage is TRBJ1-6; possible D gene TRBD1, 5 bases. Germline V gene data show CDR1 as SEHNR and CDR2 as FQNEAQ (reference sequence). The V end lost 6 bases, the J end lost 8 bases, and 8 bases lay between the germline ends. This CDR3 contains 12 residues. The CDR3 spells CASSSQDSPLHF. CDR3 sequence (DNA): TGTGCCAGCAGTTCACAGGATTCACCCCTCCACTTT.

The chain combines TRBV7-2 with TRBJ2-5; D may be TRBD2 (7 bases). The V end lost 1 base, the J end lost 7 bases, and 19 bases lay between the germline ends. The CDR3 is made up of 16 amino acids. Per germline, CDR1 SGHTA and CDR2 FQGNSA. The CDR3, as DNA: TGTGCCAGCAGCTTAGTTGCCAGATCAAGGGGGGGGACCCAGTACTTC. The encoded protein is CASSLVARSRGGTQYF.

V is TRBV27 and J is TRBJ1-4; 8 nucleotides agree with TRBD1. The CDR3 is made up of 14 amino acids. CDR1 is MNHEY and CDR2 is SMNVEV in the germline V gene (reference sequence). Trimming cost V 6 bases and J 7 bases; bases outside gene matches: 7. The CDR3 reads CASRIQGAGEKLFF. Here the CDR3 DNA reads TGTGCCAGCAGAATCCAGGGGGCGGGTGAAAAACTGTTTTTT.

The chain uses TRBV6-1 and TRBJ1-5, with 8 positions matching TRBD1. V shed 1 base and J 6 bases; nucleotides not matched to a gene: 5. CDR3 length equals 15 residues. The germline CDR1 and CDR2 sequences are MNHNS and SASEGT. The CDR3, as DNA: TGTGCCAGCAGTGAAGTCTCAGGGGGCGGTCAGCCCCAGCATTTT. Its protein product is CASSEVSGGGQPQHF.

The chain combines TRBV18 with TRBJ1-2, with 7 nucleotides matching TRBD1. CDR3 length: 13 residues. The J segment lost 3 bases and the V segment lost 2 bases, leaving 0 bases of the junction unmatched. Germline assignment: CDR1 KGHSH and CDR2 LQKENI. This CDR3 is CASSPTGDYGYTF. In DNA, the CDR3 is TGTGCCAGCTCACCAACAGGGGACTATGGCTACACCTTC.

This clone was recorded a few times. The chain couples TRBV29-1 to TRBJ2-1, with 8 bases that match TRBD2. Trimming took 3 bases from V and 9 from J; bases not matched to a gene: 7. The CDR3 is 13 amino acids. Per germline, CDR1 SQVTM and CDR2 ANQGSEA. CDR3 region: CSVDLGGRTEQFF. The CDR3 coding sequence is TGCAGCGTTGATCTAGGCGGGAGGACTGAGCAGTTCTTC.

This clone was detected a few times. The V call is TRBV2, the J call TRBJ1-5; D may be TRBD1 (6 bases). This CDR3 has 12 amino acids. CDR1 SNHLY and CDR2 FYNNEI come from the germline V gene. Trimming removed 5 bases from V and 7 bases from J, with 9 bases in between. The CDR3 here is CASSPQGQPQHF. CDR3 coding DNA: TGTGCCAGCAGTCCCCAGGGGCAGCCCCAGCATTTT.